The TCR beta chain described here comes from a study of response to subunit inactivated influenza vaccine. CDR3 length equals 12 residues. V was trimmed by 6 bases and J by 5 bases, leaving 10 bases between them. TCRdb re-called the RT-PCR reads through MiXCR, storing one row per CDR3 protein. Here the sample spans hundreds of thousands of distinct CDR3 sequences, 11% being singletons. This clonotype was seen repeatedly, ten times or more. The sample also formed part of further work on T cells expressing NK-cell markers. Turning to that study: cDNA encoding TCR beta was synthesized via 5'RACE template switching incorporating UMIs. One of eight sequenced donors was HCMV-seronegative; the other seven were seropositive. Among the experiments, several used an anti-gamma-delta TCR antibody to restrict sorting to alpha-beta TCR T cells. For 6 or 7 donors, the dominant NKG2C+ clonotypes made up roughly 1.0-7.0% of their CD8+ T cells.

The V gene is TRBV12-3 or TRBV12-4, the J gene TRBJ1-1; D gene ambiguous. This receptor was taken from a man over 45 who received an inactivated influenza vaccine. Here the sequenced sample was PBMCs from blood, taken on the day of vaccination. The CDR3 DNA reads TGTGCCAGCAGGATAAGTGTGACTGAAGCTTTCTTT. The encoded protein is CASRISVTEAFF.